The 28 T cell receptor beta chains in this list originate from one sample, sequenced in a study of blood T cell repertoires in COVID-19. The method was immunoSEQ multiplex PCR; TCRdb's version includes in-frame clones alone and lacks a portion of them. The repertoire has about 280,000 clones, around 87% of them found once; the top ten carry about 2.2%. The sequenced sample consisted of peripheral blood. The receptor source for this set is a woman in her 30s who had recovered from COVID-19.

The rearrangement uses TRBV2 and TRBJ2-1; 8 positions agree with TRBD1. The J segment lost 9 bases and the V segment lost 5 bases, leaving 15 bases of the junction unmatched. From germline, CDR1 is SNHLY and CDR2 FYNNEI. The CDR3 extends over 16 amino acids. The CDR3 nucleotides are TGTGCCAGCAGTCCCGGGACAGGTCTAATAGGGGGTGAGCAGTTCTTC. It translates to CASSPGTGLIGGEQFF.

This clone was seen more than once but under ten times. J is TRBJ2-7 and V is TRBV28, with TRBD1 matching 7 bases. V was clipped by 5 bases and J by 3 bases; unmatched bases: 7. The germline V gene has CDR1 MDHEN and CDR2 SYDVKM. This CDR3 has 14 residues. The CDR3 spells CASSLSTGLYEQYF. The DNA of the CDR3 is TGTGCCAGCAGTCTTTCGACAGGGCTCTACGAGCAGTACTTC.

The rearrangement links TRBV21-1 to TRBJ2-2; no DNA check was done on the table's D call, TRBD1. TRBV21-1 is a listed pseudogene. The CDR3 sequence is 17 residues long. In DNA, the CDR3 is TGTGCCAGCAACACTATGACAGGACCTACGAACACCGGGGAGCTGTTTTTT. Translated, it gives CASNTMTGPTNTGELFF.

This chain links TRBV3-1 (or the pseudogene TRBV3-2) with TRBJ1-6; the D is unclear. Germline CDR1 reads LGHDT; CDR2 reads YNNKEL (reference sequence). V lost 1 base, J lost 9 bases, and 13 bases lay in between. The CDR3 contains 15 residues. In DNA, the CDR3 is TGTGCCAGCAGCCAAGCAGAGGGAGCCGGTTCACCCCTCCACTTT. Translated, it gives CASSQAEGAGSPLHF.

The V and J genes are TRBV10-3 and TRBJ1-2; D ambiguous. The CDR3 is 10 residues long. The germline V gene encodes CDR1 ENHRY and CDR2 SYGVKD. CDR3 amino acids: CAIRDSGYTF. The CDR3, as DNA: TGTGCTATACGGGATTCTGGCTACACCTTC.

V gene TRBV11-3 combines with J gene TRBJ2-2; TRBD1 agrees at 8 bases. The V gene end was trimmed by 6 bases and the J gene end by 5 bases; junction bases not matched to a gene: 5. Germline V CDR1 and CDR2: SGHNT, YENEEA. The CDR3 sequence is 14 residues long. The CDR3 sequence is CASSSGQGTGELFF. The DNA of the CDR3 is TGTGCCAGCAGTTCTGGACAGGGTACCGGGGAGCTGTTTTTT.

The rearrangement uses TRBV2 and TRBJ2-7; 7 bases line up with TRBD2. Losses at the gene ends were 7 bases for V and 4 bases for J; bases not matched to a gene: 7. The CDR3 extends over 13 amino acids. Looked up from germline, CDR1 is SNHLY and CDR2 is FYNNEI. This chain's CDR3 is CASTGGSLYEQYF. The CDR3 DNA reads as TGTGCCAGCACCGGCGGGAGTTTGTACGAGCAGTACTTC. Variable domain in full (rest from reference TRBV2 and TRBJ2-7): EPEVTQTPSHQVTQMGQEVILRCVPISNHLYFYWYRQILGQKVEFLVSFYNNEISEKSEIFDDQFSVERPDGSNFTLKIRSTKLEDSAMYFCASTGGSLYEQYFGPGTRLTVT.

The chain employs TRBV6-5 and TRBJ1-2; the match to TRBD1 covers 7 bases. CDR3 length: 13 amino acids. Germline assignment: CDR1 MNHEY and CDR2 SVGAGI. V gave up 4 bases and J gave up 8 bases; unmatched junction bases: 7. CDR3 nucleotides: TGTGCCAGCAGTTCCGGGACAGAAGGAGGCTACACCTTC. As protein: CASSSGTEGGYTF.

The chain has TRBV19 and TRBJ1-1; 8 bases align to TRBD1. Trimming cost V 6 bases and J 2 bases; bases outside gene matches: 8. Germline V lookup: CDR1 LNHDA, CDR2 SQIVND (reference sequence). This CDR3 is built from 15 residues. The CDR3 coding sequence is TGTGCCAGTAGATCAGGGGGCTTGGGAAACACTGAAGCTTTCTTT. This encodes CASRSGGLGNTEAFF.

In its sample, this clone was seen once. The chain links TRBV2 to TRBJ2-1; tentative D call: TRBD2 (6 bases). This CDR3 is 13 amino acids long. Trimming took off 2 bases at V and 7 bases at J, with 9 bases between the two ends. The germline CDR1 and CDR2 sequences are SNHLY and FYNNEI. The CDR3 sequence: CASSERGRNEQFF. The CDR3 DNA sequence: TGTGCCAGCAGTGAACGAGGGAGGAATGAGCAGTTCTTC.

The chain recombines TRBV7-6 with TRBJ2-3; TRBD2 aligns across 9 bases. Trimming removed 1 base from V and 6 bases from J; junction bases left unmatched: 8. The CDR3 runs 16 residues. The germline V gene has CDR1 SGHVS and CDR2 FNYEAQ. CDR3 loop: CASSLEAGGPADTQYF. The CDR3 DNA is TGTGCCAGCAGCTTAGAGGCGGGGGGGCCAGCGGATACGCAGTATTTT.

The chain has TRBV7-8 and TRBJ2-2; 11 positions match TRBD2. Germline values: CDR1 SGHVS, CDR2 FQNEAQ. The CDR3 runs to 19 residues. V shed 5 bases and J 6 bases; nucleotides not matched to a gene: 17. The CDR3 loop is CASSPTGLAGGAGAGELFF. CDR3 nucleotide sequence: TGTGCCAGCAGCCCCACCGGACTAGCGGGTGGCGCGGGGGCCGGGGAGCTGTTTTTT.

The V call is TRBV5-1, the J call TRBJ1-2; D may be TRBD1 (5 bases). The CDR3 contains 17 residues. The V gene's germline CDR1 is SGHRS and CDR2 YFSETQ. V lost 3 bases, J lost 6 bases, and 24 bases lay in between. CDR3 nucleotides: TGCGCCAGCAGCTCCAGGGCCACCTCCCGCGGGAATAATGGCTACACCTTC. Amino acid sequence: CASSSRATSRGNNGYTF.

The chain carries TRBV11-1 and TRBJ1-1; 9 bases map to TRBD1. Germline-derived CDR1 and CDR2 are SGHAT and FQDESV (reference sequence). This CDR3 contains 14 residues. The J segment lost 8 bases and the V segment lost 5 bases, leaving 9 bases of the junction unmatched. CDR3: CASSARTGAVEAFF. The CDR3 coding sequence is TGTGCCAGCAGCGCGCGGACAGGGGCCGTCGAAGCTTTCTTT.

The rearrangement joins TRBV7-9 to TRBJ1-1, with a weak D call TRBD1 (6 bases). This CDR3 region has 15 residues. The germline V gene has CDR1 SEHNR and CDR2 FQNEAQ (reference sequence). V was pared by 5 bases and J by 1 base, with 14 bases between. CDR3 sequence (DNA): TGTGCCAGCAGCCCCCGACAGGAACCGAACACTGAAGCTTTCTTT. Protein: CASSPRQEPNTEAFF.

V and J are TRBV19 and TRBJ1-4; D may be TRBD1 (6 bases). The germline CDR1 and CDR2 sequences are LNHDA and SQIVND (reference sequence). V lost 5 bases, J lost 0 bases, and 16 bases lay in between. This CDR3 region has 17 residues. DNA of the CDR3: TGTGCCAGTAGTGGTGCGGGGGCGGCTGCAACTAATGAAAAACTGTTTTTT. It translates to CASSGAGAAATNEKLFF.

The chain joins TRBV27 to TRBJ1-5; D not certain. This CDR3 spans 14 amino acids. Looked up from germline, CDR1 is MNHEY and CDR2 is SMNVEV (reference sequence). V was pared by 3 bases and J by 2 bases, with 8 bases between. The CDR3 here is CASSFRWGNQPQHF. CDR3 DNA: TGTGCCAGCAGTTTCAGGTGGGGCAATCAGCCCCAGCATTTT.

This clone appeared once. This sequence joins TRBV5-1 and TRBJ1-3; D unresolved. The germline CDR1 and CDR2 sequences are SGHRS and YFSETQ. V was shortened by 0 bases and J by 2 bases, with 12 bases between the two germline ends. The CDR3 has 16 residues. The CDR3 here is CASSLVSESPGNTIYF. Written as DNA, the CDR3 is TGCGCCAGCAGCTTGGTGTCCGAGTCCCCTGGAAACACCATATATTTT.

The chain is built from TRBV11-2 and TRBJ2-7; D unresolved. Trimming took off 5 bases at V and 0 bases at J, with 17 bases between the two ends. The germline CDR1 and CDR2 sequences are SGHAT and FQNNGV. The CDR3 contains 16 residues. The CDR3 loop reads CASSAGPFAASYEQYF. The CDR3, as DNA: TGTGCCAGCAGCGCCGGCCCCTTTGCGGCCTCCTACGAGCAGTACTTC.

The CDR3 nucleotides are TGCGCCAGCAGCTACGGGGGAGGCAGTTCTGACGAGCAGTACTTC. Translating gives CASSYGGGSSDEQYF. This chain uses TRBV5-1 with TRBJ2-7; D might be TRBD2 (6 bases). V was shortened by 3 bases and J by 5 bases, with 18 bases between the two germline ends. The germline V gene encodes CDR1 SGHRS and CDR2 YFSETQ. The CDR3 loop spans 15 amino acids.

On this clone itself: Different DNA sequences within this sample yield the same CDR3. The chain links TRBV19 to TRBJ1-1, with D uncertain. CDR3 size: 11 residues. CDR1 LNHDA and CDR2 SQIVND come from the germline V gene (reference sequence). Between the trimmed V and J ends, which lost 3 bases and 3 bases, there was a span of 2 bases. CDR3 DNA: TGTGCCAGTAGTATCTACACTGAAGCTTTCTTT. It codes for CASSIYTEAFF. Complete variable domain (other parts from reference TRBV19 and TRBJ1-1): DGGITQSPKYLFRKEGQNVTLSCEQNLNHDAMYWYRQDPGQGLRLIYYSQIVNDFQKGDIAEGYSVSREKKESFPLTVTSAQKNPTAFYLCASSIYTEAFFGQGTRLTVV.

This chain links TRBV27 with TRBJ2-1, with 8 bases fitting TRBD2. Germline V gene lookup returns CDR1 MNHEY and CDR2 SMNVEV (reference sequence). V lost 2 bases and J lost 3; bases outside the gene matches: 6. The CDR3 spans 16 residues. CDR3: CASSLGAGGLYNEQFF. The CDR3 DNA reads TGTGCCAGCAGTTTAGGCGCGGGAGGCCTCTACAATGAGCAGTTCTTC.

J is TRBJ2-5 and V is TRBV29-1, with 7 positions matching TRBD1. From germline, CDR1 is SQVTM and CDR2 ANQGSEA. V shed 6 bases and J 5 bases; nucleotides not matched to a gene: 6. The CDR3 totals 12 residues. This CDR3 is CSVDRARETQYF. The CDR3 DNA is TGCAGCGTCGACAGGGCACGCGAGACCCAGTACTTC.

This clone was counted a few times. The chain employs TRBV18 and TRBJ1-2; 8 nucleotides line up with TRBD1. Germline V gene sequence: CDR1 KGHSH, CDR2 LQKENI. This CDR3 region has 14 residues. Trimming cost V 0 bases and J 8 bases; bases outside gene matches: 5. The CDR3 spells CASSPPDRANGYTF. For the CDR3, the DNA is TGTGCCAGCTCACCACCGGACAGGGCCAACGGCTACACCTTC.

The CDR3 DNA sequence: TGTGCCAGCAGTGAGTCGGCAGGTCTCGCAGATACGCAGTATTTT. Its protein is CASSESAGLADTQYF. The genes are TRBV2 and TRBJ2-3; unclear D gene. CDR3 size: 15 residues. Germline V gene data show CDR1 as SNHLY and CDR2 as FYNNEI. The V end was cut by 3 bases, the J end by 4 bases, with 14 bases between.

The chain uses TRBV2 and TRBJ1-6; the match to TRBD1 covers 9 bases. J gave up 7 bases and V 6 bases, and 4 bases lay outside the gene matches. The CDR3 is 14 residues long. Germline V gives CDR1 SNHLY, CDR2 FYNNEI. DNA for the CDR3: TGTGCCAGCAGGAGGGACAGGGTAAATTCACCCCTCCACTTT. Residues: CASRRDRVNSPLHF.

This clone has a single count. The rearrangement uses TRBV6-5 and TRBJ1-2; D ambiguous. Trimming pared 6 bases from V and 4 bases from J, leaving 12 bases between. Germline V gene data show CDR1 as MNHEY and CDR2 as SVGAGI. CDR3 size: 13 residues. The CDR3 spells CASRPPGGYGYTF. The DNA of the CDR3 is TGTGCCAGCAGGCCCCCGGGAGGCTATGGCTACACCTTC.

CDR3 DNA sequence: TGTGCCAGCAGCCAAGTAGTCGGGGAGCTGTTTTTT. Translated: CASSQVVGELFF. This rearrangement joins TRBV4-2 to TRBJ2-2, with D uncertain. Trimming took off 1 base at V and 7 bases at J, with 4 bases between the two ends. Germline-derived CDR1 and CDR2 are LGHNA and YNFKEQ. CDR3 length: 12 residues.